This entry describes one T cell receptor (beta chain). Antigen specificity is unknown. These donors, healthy bone marrow donors, were studied. The CDR3 runs to 15 residues. V gave up 3 bases and J gave up 0 bases, with 9 bases separating them. Germline CDR1 is SGHAT and CDR2 is FQNNGV. This sample is drawn from a study of cytomegalovirus exposure and HLA in healthy donors. Study observations and caveats: Many donors carried some public TCRs, although rarity characterized most TCR sequences. When a later analysis compared HLA-associated TCR beta chains with equally common others, the HLA-associated chains turned out to be more clonally expanded and to have lower generation probabilities.

The study ran its PCR with 60 Vbeta and 13 Jbeta primers. Produced via immunoSEQ multiplex PCR; TCRdb's table is partial and in-frame only. The repertoire has over 130,000 clones, 75% to 85% of them found once; the top ten carry 6.2%. This chain connects TRBV11-2 to TRBJ1-3; D possibly corresponds to TRBD1 (6 bases). The sequence was collected from a woman aged 40-49 years in good health and CMV-seropositive. Input material: PBMCs. CDR3 bases: TGTGCCAGCAGCTTGGGGGCATACTCTGGAAACACCATATATTTT. As protein: CASSLGAYSGNTIYF.